Each of the 22 T cell receptor beta chains below was sequenced from the same sample in a study of radiotherapy plus CTLA-4 blockade in lung cancer. The method was immunoSEQ multiplex PCR; TCRdb's version includes in-frame clones alone and lacks a portion of them. Found here are over 60,000 clones, 80% to 90% of them singletons; the top ten hold 35% to 50%. The input for sequencing was peripheral blood, taken from a patient treated with radiotherapy plus ipilimumab. All receptors derive from a human donor with non-small cell lung cancer that progressed on radiotherapy plus ipilimumab.

V gene TRBV30 combines with J gene TRBJ2-5; 7 bases map to TRBD1. Germline CDR1 reads GTSNPN; CDR2 reads SVGIG (reference sequence). The CDR3 has 13 residues. The V gene end was trimmed by 2 bases and the J gene end by 5 bases; junction bases not matched to a gene: 5. CDR3 sequence (DNA): TGTGCCTGGAGTCCGGGACAGTGGGAGACCCAGTACTTC. Translation gives CAWSPGQWETQYF.

This clone was recorded only once. The chain joins TRBV7-8 to TRBJ2-1; D gene uncertain. V was trimmed by 1 base and J by 4 bases, leaving 11 bases between them. From germline, CDR1 is SGHVS and CDR2 FQNEAQ. This CDR3 spans 15 amino acids. In DNA form, the CDR3 reads TGTGCCAGCAGCTTAGGAGTCAGCTTATACAATGAGCAGTTCTTC. Its protein is CASSLGVSLYNEQFF.

J is TRBJ1-3 and V is TRBV5-6; D gene uncertain. The V gene lost 0 bases and the J gene lost 0 bases, with 10 bases spanning the gap. Germline-derived CDR1 and CDR2 are SGHDT and YYEEEE. The CDR3 length is 16 residues. The CDR3, as DNA: TGTGCCAGCAGCTTGGTTAGCGCGGCCTCTGGAAACACCATATATTTT. This gives the protein CASSLVSAASGNTIYF.

J is TRBJ2-3 and V is TRBV5-4; tentatively, D is TRBD1 or TRBD2 (6 bases each). The V gene lost 2 bases and the J gene lost 6 bases, with 13 bases spanning the gap. CDR1 is SGHNT, CDR2 YYREEE, per germline (reference sequence). The CDR3 has 14 amino acids. In DNA form, the CDR3 reads TGTGCCAGCAGCTTCAGGGGAGGTCTTGATACGCAGTATTTT. Its protein product is CASSFRGGLDTQYF.

This clone has just one count. The chain is built from TRBV6-6 and TRBJ1-4, with D possibly being TRBD1 (6 bases). V shed 7 bases and J shed 8 bases, with 17 bases lying between them. From germline, CDR1 is MNHNY and CDR2 SVGAGI (reference sequence). The CDR3 runs 14 residues. CDR3 sequence: CASTNPGRGEKLFF. DNA of the CDR3: TGTGCCAGCACCAACCCAGGGAGGGGGGAAAAACTGTTTTTT.

The DNA of the CDR3 is TGTGCCAGCAGCCAACTCAGGGTTTCCACAGATACGCAGTATTTT. Amino acid sequence: CASSQLRVSTDTQYF. The chain uses TRBV5-6 and TRBJ2-3; D possibly corresponds to TRBD1 (5 bases). V was clipped by 4 bases and J by 2 bases, with 14 bases between them. The V gene's germline CDR1 is SGHDT and CDR2 YYEEEE. This CDR3 spans 15 amino acids. Filled out from reference TRBV5-6 and TRBJ2-3, the complete variable domain reads DAGVTQSPTHLIKTRGQQVTLRCSPKSGHDTVSWYQQALGQGPQFIFQYYEEEERQRGNFPDRFSGHQFPNYSSELNVNALLLGDSALYLCASSQLRVSTDTQYFGPGTRLTVL.

The rearrangement links TRBV7-2 to TRBJ2-1; D call uncertain. This CDR3 spans 13 amino acids. Germline CDR1 is SGHTA and CDR2 is FQGNSA. Trimming took off 5 bases at V and 0 bases at J, with 5 bases between the two ends. The CDR3 is CASSPSSYNEQFF. In DNA form, the CDR3 reads TGTGCCAGCAGCCCGAGCTCCTACAATGAGCAGTTCTTC.

This clone is a singleton in its sample. The V and J genes are TRBV6-5 and TRBJ2-5, with TRBD2 matching 7 bases. CDR1 MNHEY and CDR2 SVGAGI come from the germline V gene. The CDR3 covers 14 residues. V trimming: 5 bases; J trimming: 3 bases; junction bases outside the gene matches: 6. CDR3 residues: CASSRGSEKETQYF. In DNA form, the CDR3 reads TGTGCCAGCAGTCGCGGGAGCGAAAAAGAGACCCAGTACTTC.

Note on this clone: One junction end does not reproduce the germline sequence, and a read error may be involved. The CDR3 DNA reads TGTGCTAGCAGCTTAGAAGTGCTGGGCGGGGATGAGCAGTTCTTC. It yields the protein CASSLEVLGGDEQFF. V gene TRBV7-7 combines with J gene TRBJ2-1; D may be TRBD2 (6 bases). The CDR3 runs to 15 residues. CDR1 is SSHAT, CDR2 FNYEAQ, per germline (reference sequence).

This chain links TRBV25-1 with TRBJ1-3; D is possibly TRBD1 (6 bases). CDR1 is MGHDK, CDR2 SYGVNS, per germline. V dropped 5 bases and J dropped 0 bases, with 11 bases sitting between them. This CDR3 contains 15 residues. CDR3 residues: CASSKQGLSGNTIYF. In DNA, the CDR3 is TGTGCCAGCAGTAAACAGGGTCTCTCTGGAAACACCATATATTTT.

V is TRBV10-3 and J is TRBJ2-2, with D unclear. With 8 bases removed from V and 0 bases from J, the gap between germline ends came to 7 bases. The CDR3 consists of 13 residues. Germline CDR1 and CDR2: ENHRY and SYGVKD. The CDR3 loop reads CAIPSSNTGELFF. CDR3 coding DNA: TGTGCCATCCCTTCCTCGAACACCGGGGAGCTGTTTTTT.

The V gene is TRBV10-1, the J gene TRBJ2-5, with TRBD1 as a possible D gene (6 bases). The CDR3 is made up of 14 amino acids. CDR1 is WNHNN and CDR2 is SYGVQD in the germline V gene (reference sequence). V was cut by 4 bases and J by 1 base, with 10 bases left in between. CDR3: CASSAGGPQETQYF. DNA for the CDR3: TGCGCCAGCAGTGCTGGGGGCCCCCAAGAGACCCAGTACTTC.

This chain uses TRBV5-5 with TRBJ2-7; tentatively, D is TRBD2 (6 bases). V lost 4 bases and J 4 bases, leaving 15 bases between the germline ends. CDR1 and CDR2 (germline): SGHKS, YYEKEE (reference sequence). CDR3 length: 14 amino acids. In nucleotides, the CDR3 is TGTGCCAGCAGCACCGGGGGAGTCGTGTACGAGCAGTACTTC. It encodes CASSTGGVVYEQYF.

The chain links TRBV28 to TRBJ2-5, with 7 bases fitting TRBD1. Germline CDR1 is MDHEN and CDR2 is SYDVKM. V shed 4 bases, J shed 1 base, and the junction held 3 bases outside the gene matches. The CDR3 extends over 14 amino acids. CDR3 loop: CASSSTGPQETQYF. The CDR3 DNA is TGTGCCAGCAGTTCGACAGGGCCCCAAGAGACCCAGTACTTC.

This clone has just a few counts. The V and J genes are TRBV7-7 and TRBJ2-7; TRBD1 matches at 8 bases. From germline, CDR1 is SSHAT and CDR2 FNYEAQ (reference sequence). CDR3 length equals 14 residues. CDR3 DNA: TGTGCTAGCACCGCCTGGGACAGGTCTGTCGAGCAGTACGTC. Its protein product is CASTAWDRSVEQYV.

The CDR3 reads CASRRRDRGLNTEAFF. The CDR3 DNA reads TGTGCCAGCCGGAGGAGGGACAGGGGCTTGAACACTGAAGCTTTCTTT. V and J are TRBV15 and TRBJ1-1, with 10 bases fitting TRBD1. Trimming cost V 10 bases and J 0 bases; bases outside gene matches: 11. The CDR3 spans 16 residues. Germline V lookup: CDR1 LNHNV, CDR2 YYDKDF (reference sequence).

This clone was detected only a few times. The rearrangement links TRBV6-5 to TRBJ2-1; D uncertain. The V gene's germline CDR1 is MNHEY and CDR2 SVGAGI. CDR3 length: 13 residues. V was clipped by 2 bases and J by 0 bases, with 2 bases between them. The CDR3 sequence: CASSYSSYNEQFF. The DNA for the CDR3 is TGTGCCAGCAGTTACAGCTCCTACAATGAGCAGTTCTTC.

The chain recombines TRBV6-1 with TRBJ1-1; D might be TRBD1 (5 bases). In germline, CDR1 is MNHNS, CDR2 SASEGT. The V end was cut by 1 base, the J end by 8 bases, with 14 bases between. CDR3 length equals 14 residues. In DNA, the CDR3 is TGTGCCAGCAGTGAAGTTTGGGACGGGAAGGAAGCTTTCTTT. Its translation: CASSEVWDGKEAFF.

This sequence joins TRBV28 and TRBJ2-7; 9 bases are a match to TRBD2. Trimming removed 4 bases from V and 6 bases from J; junction bases left unmatched: 25. The CDR3 is 20 amino acids. Germline V gene sequence: CDR1 MDHEN, CDR2 SYDVKM. Written as DNA, the CDR3 is TGTGCCAGCAGTTCCAAAATTGCCCCCTCAATAGCGGGAGATAGTTTCGAGCAGTACTTC. Its translation: CASSSKIAPSIAGDSFEQYF.

This chain connects TRBV7-9 to TRBJ2-2; a possible D gene is TRBD1 (6 bases). Germline V lookup: CDR1 SEHNR, CDR2 FQNEAQ (reference sequence). CDR3 length: 17 amino acids. V was shortened by 7 bases and J by 3 bases, with 21 bases between the two germline ends. The CDR3 DNA reads as TGTGCCAGCAACCCGACTTCACAGGGAGAGGACACCGGGGAGCTGTTTTTT. It is translated as CASNPTSQGEDTGELFF.

This clone has just one count. The gene calls are TRBV6-1 and TRBJ2-7; 8 nucleotides line up with TRBD2. The CDR3 runs to 14 residues. J gave up 2 bases and V 6 bases, and 6 bases lay outside the gene matches. The V gene's germline CDR1 is MNHNS and CDR2 SASEGT. The CDR3 sequence: CASSRGLAAYEQYF. The CDR3 region has the DNA TGTGCCAGCAGCCGTGGACTAGCTGCCTACGAGCAGTACTTC.

Note on this clone: The junction departs from the called germline gene at one end, perhaps through a read error. V is TRBV2 and J is TRBJ1-5; weak D call: TRBD1 (5 bases). Germline V gene sequence: CDR1 SNHLY, CDR2 FYNNEI. The CDR3 extends over 14 amino acids. The DNA for the CDR3 is TGTGCCAGCAATTTCGGGGCAGGGATTCAGTCCCAGCATTTT. Encoded protein: CASNFGAGIQSQHF.